The 28 T cell receptor beta chains below were found in one sample sequenced in a study of CD8+CD57+ T cells in acquired aplastic anemia. Using genomic DNA as the template, TCR beta VDJ and CDR3 profiling was carried out. MiXCR was run by TCRdb on the reads, yielding one entry per CDR3 protein. The table records about 170,000 distinct CDR3 sequences, about three fifths of them present only once. The sample comprised sorted CD4+, CD8+, or CD8+CD57+ T cells (not recorded which) from PBMCs. These receptor sequences come from a human donor in good health.

The CDR3 nucleotides are TGCGCCAGCAGCCCGGGACAAGGATCCTCATCCTACACCTTC. Translated, it gives CASSPGQGSSSYTF. The chain joins TRBV5-1 to TRBJ1-2; a possible D gene is TRBD1 (6 bases). Per germline, CDR1 SGHRS and CDR2 YFSETQ. The CDR3 runs 14 residues. The V end was cut by 4 bases, the J end by 10 bases, with 20 bases between.

To note about this clonotype: A much larger clonotype is one base distant, so this may be a read error. The chain employs TRBV5-1 and TRBJ2-1, with 8 bases identical to TRBD2. CDR1 and CDR2 (germline): SGHRS, YFSETQ. This CDR3 is built from 12 residues. The CDR3 DNA is TGCGTCAGCCGGGAGGGCCCCAATGAGCAGTTCTTC. Its translation is CVSREGPNEQFF.

The chain links TRBV20-1 to TRBJ2-5; a possible D gene is TRBD2 (5 bases). The germline gives CDR1 DFQATT, CDR2 SNEGSKA (reference sequence). The ends were cut back, 6 bases at V and 4 bases at J, with 15 bases in the middle. CDR3 length equals 13 residues. The CDR3 region has the DNA TGCAGTGCCACCAACGCTGGGAGAGAGACCCAGTACTTC. Translated, it gives CSATNAGRETQYF.

The rearrangement links TRBV29-1 to TRBJ2-3; D is unresolved. The CDR3 consists of 10 residues. Germline CDR1 and CDR2: SQVTM and ANQGSEA. Trimming took 7 bases from V and 4 from J, leaving 6 bases between them. The CDR3 region is CSGGSDTQYF. As DNA, the CDR3 is TGCAGCGGAGGATCAGATACGCAGTATTTT.

The chain combines TRBV10-3 with TRBJ1-1; tentatively, D is TRBD1 (6 bases). The CDR3 is made up of 14 amino acids. CDR1 and CDR2 from the germline V gene are ENHRY and SYGVKD. Trimming left V 4 bases short and J 3 bases short, with 12 bases between. DNA of the CDR3: TGTGCCATCAGTGGGACAGTAGGATACACTGAAGCTTTCTTT. This encodes CAISGTVGYTEAFF.

This chain uses TRBV5-8 with TRBJ1-6; perhaps TRBD1 as D (5 bases). Germline lookup yields CDR1 SGHTS and CDR2 YDEGEE. V gave up 0 bases and J gave up 13 bases, with 11 bases separating them. This CDR3 is built from 13 residues. CDR3 coding DNA: TGTGCCAGCAGCTTGGACCCAGGGATCCCCCTCCACTTT. It codes for CASSLDPGIPLHF.

This clonotype was seen a handful of times. The chain employs TRBV19 and TRBJ1-5; tentatively, D is TRBD1 (6 bases). Trimming pared 7 bases from V and 3 bases from J, leaving 13 bases between. This CDR3 comprises 14 residues. Germline V gene lookup returns CDR1 LNHDA and CDR2 SQIVND (reference sequence). The CDR3 region has the DNA TGTGCCAGTACTTTTACAGGGTTCAATCAGCCCCAGCATTTT. Its protein is CASTFTGFNQPQHF. Using reference TRBV19 and TRBJ1-5 for the parts outside the CDR3, the full variable domain is DGGITQSPKYLFRKEGQNVTLSCEQNLNHDAMYWYRQDPGQGLRLIYYSQIVNDFQKGDIAEGYSVSREKKESFPLTVTSAQKNPTAFYLCASTFTGFNQPQHFGDGTRLSIL.

The chain is built from TRBV7-9 and TRBJ1-6, with 7 bases fitting TRBD1. The CDR3 covers 17 residues. The V segment lost 3 bases and the J segment 6 bases; nucleotides outside the gene matches: 11. Germline CDR1 reads SEHNR; CDR2 reads FQNEAQ (reference sequence). The CDR3 DNA sequence: TGTGCCAGCAGCTTTACAGGGGAAGTGGGGTTTAATTCACCCCTCCACTTT. Encoded protein: CASSFTGEVGFNSPLHF.

The chain couples TRBV7-2 to TRBJ2-1; D might be TRBD1 or TRBD2, each matching 5 bases. This CDR3 region has 14 residues. Trimming shortened V by 6 bases and J by 10 bases, and 19 bases separated the two germline ends. Germline V CDR1 and CDR2: SGHTA, FQGNSA. DNA for the CDR3: TGTACCAGCAGTAGAGGGGCCAACATATTGGAGCAGTTCTTC. Translation gives CTSSRGANILEQFF. Complete variable domain (other parts from reference TRBV7-2 and TRBJ2-1): GAGVSQSPSNKVTEKGKDVELRCDPISGHTALYWYRQSLGQGLEFLIYFQGNSAPDKSGLPSDRFSAERTGGSVSTLTIQRTQQEDSAVYLCTSSRGANILEQFFGPGTRLTVL.

The gene calls are TRBV10-3 and TRBJ1-2; TRBD1 might be the D (5 bases). In germline, CDR1 is ENHRY, CDR2 SYGVKD. This CDR3 is 15 amino acids long. The V and J ends lost 5 bases and 6 bases respectively, with 19 bases between them. CDR3 sequence: CAISHSPGQVDGYTF. CDR3 DNA sequence: TGTGCCATCAGTCACTCACCGGGGCAGGTGGATGGCTACACCTTC.

This clonotype was counted ten times or more. J is TRBJ2-6 and V is TRBV7-6; TRBD1 aligns across 12 bases. Germline CDR1 SGHVS, CDR2 FNYEAQ. The V segment lost 4 bases and the J segment 2 bases; nucleotides outside the gene matches: 9. This CDR3 is built from 19 residues. The CDR3 loop is CASSSPSGTGGAGANVLTF. The CDR3 nucleotides read TGTGCCAGCAGCTCTCCTTCCGGGACAGGGGGCGCTGGGGCCAACGTCCTGACTTTC.

The chain carries TRBV2 and TRBJ2-3; D might be TRBD2 (7 bases). Germline V lookup: CDR1 SNHLY, CDR2 FYNNEI. The CDR3 extends over 15 amino acids. The ends were cut back, 7 bases at V and 6 bases at J, with 20 bases in the middle. The CDR3 protein is CASILGGGASDTQYF. CDR3 nucleotides: TGTGCCAGCATATTGGGGGGGGGCGCATCGGATACGCAGTATTTT.

The chain couples TRBV14 to TRBJ1-1; a weak D match, TRBD1 (5 bases). Trimming took off 3 bases at V and 8 bases at J, with 13 bases between the two ends. This CDR3 comprises 13 residues. Per germline, CDR1 SGHDN and CDR2 FVKESK. DNA of the CDR3: TGTGCCAGCAGCCACCAATTGGCAGGGGAAGCTTTCTTT. Amino acid sequence: CASSHQLAGEAFF.

As DNA, the CDR3 is TGTGCCAGCAGCGCACAGGGGAGAGAGACCCAGTACTTC. Protein product: CASSAQGRETQYF. V gene TRBV5-5 combines with J gene TRBJ2-5; 7 bases match TRBD1. J was trimmed by 4 bases and V by 4 bases; bases with no gene match: 4. CDR1 is SGHKS, CDR2 YYEKEE, per germline (reference sequence). The CDR3 has 13 residues.

As for this clonotype: The junction departs from the called germline gene at one end, perhaps through a read error. The genes are TRBV7-9 and TRBJ2-3; TRBD2 matches 9 bases. The CDR3 contains 14 residues. The germline V gene encodes CDR1 SEHNR and CDR2 FQNEAQ (reference sequence). In DNA form, the CDR3 reads TGCGCCAGCAGAGGACTAGCGAGTGGTGATACGCAGTATTTT. Amino acids: CASRGLASGDTQYF.

V is TRBV2 and J is TRBJ1-2, with D maybe TRBD1 (5 bases). The CDR3 loop spans 14 amino acids. With 4 bases removed from V and 2 bases from J, the gap between germline ends came to 11 bases. CDR1 and CDR2 from the germline V gene are SNHLY and FYNNEI. The CDR3 DNA follows: TGTGCCAGCAGTGTTCGGACACTAAACTATGGCTACACCTTC. The encoded protein is CASSVRTLNYGYTF.

This clonotype was observed a single time. The gene calls are TRBV19 and TRBJ1-5; D is unclear. The CDR3 sequence is 13 residues long. The V gene lost 8 bases and the J gene lost 0 bases, with 8 bases spanning the gap. CDR1 is LNHDA and CDR2 is SQIVND in the germline V gene (reference sequence). For the CDR3, the DNA is TGTGCCAGTGGGGATTATAGCAATCAGCCCCAGCATTTT. Translating gives CASGDYSNQPQHF.

The rearrangement links TRBV7-9 to TRBJ2-5; 11 nucleotides agree with TRBD2. Per the germline V gene, CDR1 is SEHNR and CDR2 is FQNEAQ (reference sequence). The ends lost 1 base at V and 1 base at J; junction bases unmatched: 2. This CDR3 comprises 16 residues. The CDR3 bases are TGTGCCAGCAGCTTAGGACTAGCGGGGCTCCAAGAGACCCAGTACTTC. Amino acids: CASSLGLAGLQETQYF.

With respect to this clonotype: One base away lies a much larger clone, so this may be a sequencing read error. The chain carries TRBV19 and TRBJ1-3; D unresolved. The germline gives CDR1 LNHDA, CDR2 SQIVND (reference sequence). The CDR3 consists of 13 residues. The CDR3 sequence: CASSLMAGNTTYF. CDR3 DNA sequence: TGTGCCAGTAGCCTTATGGCTGGAAACACCACATATTTT.

This clonotype appeared many times. The rearrangement joins TRBV2 to TRBJ1-5; D remains unclear. CDR3 size: 16 residues. Germline V CDR1 and CDR2: SNHLY, FYNNEI. V gave up 4 bases and J gave up 2 bases, with 15 bases separating them. Here the CDR3 DNA reads TGTGCCAGCAGTGTAGGATGGGGTGGCGGCAATCAGCCCCAGCATTTT. Its protein product is CASSVGWGGGNQPQHF.

This clonotype was observed many times. The chain links TRBV2 to TRBJ2-7; 10 bases match TRBD2. The length of the CDR3 is 14 residues. The J segment lost 6 bases and the V segment lost 3 bases, leaving 5 bases of the junction unmatched. The germline V gene has CDR1 SNHLY and CDR2 FYNNEI. The CDR3 here is CASSELAGAVEQYF. As DNA, the CDR3 is TGTGCCAGCAGTGAGCTAGCGGGAGCAGTCGAGCAGTACTTC.

The J gene is TRBJ2-3, the V gene TRBV12-3 or TRBV12-4; 7 bases are a match to TRBD2. The CDR3 covers 15 residues. V shed 8 bases and J 0 bases; nucleotides not matched to a gene: 8. The CDR3 DNA sequence: TGTGCCAGCTCCCCCCTAGCGGCGAGCACAGATACGCAGTATTTT. Protein: CASSPLAASTDTQYF.

In its sample, this clonotype was seen many times. The chain uses TRBV2 and TRBJ2-7; D is unresolved. CDR3 length: 13 amino acids. Trimming pared 6 bases from V and 0 bases from J, leaving 9 bases between. Germline V gene lookup returns CDR1 SNHLY and CDR2 FYNNEI. CDR3 sequence: CASSPQSSYEQYF. CDR3 coding DNA: TGTGCCAGCAGCCCTCAGTCCTCCTACGAGCAGTACTTC.

CDR3 sequence: CSVQREAAEQYF. The CDR3 nucleotides read TGCAGTGTCCAGCGGGAGGCGGCCGAGCAGTACTTC. V gene TRBV20-1 combines with J gene TRBJ2-7, with 9 bases lining up with TRBD2. V shed 7 bases and J 6 bases; nucleotides not matched to a gene: 7. Germline V gene sequence: CDR1 DFQATT, CDR2 SNEGSKA (reference sequence). The CDR3 covers 12 residues.

The J gene is TRBJ2-7, the V gene TRBV20-1, with D unresolved. Germline V gene sequence: CDR1 DFQATT, CDR2 SNEGSKA (reference sequence). The V gene lost 0 bases and the J gene lost 4 bases, with 4 bases spanning the gap. The CDR3 totals 11 residues. As DNA, the CDR3 is TGCAGTGCTAGAGATACGTACGAGCAGTACTTC. Translated: CSARDTYEQYF.

As regards this clonotype: One end of the junction fails to match germline, which may point to a read error. The J gene is TRBJ2-3, the V gene TRBV9, with D perhaps matching TRBD2 (5 bases). Germline V gene data show CDR1 as SGDLS and CDR2 as YYNGEE. The CDR3 has 15 residues. The CDR3 protein is CASSLGSLAPDTQYF. In nucleotides, the CDR3 is TGCGCCAGCAGCTTGGGATCCCTAGCCCCAGATACGCAGTATTTT.

This clonotype was counted a single time. The CDR3 end shows no conserved phenylalanine or tryptophan, and so a read error is likely. This sequence joins TRBV7-9 and TRBJ2-7; tentative D call: TRBD2 (6 bases). V was shortened by 1 base and J by 0 bases, with 10 bases between the two germline ends. Looked up from germline, CDR1 is SEHNR and CDR2 is FQNEAQ (reference sequence). The length of the CDR3 is 15 residues. CDR3 in amino acids: CASSLEGLGSYEQYL. CDR3 nucleotides: TGTGCCAGCAGCTTAGAGGGACTTGGCTCCTACGAGCAGTACTTA.

The rearrangement uses TRBV20-1 and TRBJ2-7; 9 bases fit TRBD1. V lost 6 bases to trimming and J lost 1 base; unmatched junction nucleotides: 4. The germline CDR1 and CDR2 sequences are DFQATT and SNEGSKA (reference sequence). This CDR3 is built from 13 residues. CDR3 in DNA: TGCAGTGCGTCCGGGACAGGGTCCTACGAGCAGTACTTC. Translating it yields CSASGTGSYEQYF.